Included here is one T cell receptor beta chain sequence, with context. Its target antigen remains unknown. Nothing much larger sits one base from this clone, and base qualities are not available. From cysteine to phenylalanine, the CDR3 is 11 amino acids long. The entry retains the CDR3 DNA only, 33 bases that are in frame from base 1. CDR1 and CDR2 (KGHDR, SFDVKD) derive from the germline V gene. The V and J ends are trimmed by 8 bases and 3 bases, leaving 6 bases between them. The data were obtained in a study of CD8 T cells in ankylosing spondylitis (dated by TCRdb to 2016 to 2017). Describing the broader study: T cell receptor beta repertoires were profiled in healthy donors and ankylosing spondylitis patients so that disease-linked TCR variants could be found. In total, the full study cohort was made up of roughly 110 healthy donors and 25 or so ankylosing spondylitis patients. Samples of peripheral blood were taken, and for ankylosing spondylitis patients, synovial fluid was collected as well. Results the study describes overall, beyond this receptor: Significant enrichment of the disease-linked clones was reported in matched synovial fluid samples from ankylosing spondylitis patients. Some motif variants were previously reported in synovial fluid and blood of reactive arthritis patients, suggesting common disease-initiation mechanisms. A CD8+ phenotype was shown by the disease-linked clones, which were found at relatively low frequencies in peripheral blood. A TCR beta motif of 8 or 9 highly homologous amino acid variants appeared characteristic of blood from ankylosing spondylitis patients.

Sequencing was carried out with an Illumina HiSeq 2500. Quantitative 5'-RACE with molecular barcodes was the method used to prepare the TCR beta libraries. The paper's processing steps were these. A new computational method based on a probabilistic model of VDJ rearrangement was used to identify disease-linked TCR variants. The public reads were reprocessed in TCRdb via fastp at Q25 and MiXCR, keeping in-frame beta chains. Rows matching on CDR3 protein sequence are summarized as one entry with the most common DNA and genes. TCRdb's processing, not the authors', yielded these V and J calls. The sample data list around 390,000 distinct CDR3 sequences, and around 20% of these were observed just once. The ten largest clones take up approximately 16% of the sample.

The chain was built from TRBV24-1 and TRBJ1-1, with no D gene named confidently. The source of this sequence is a male donor with ankylosing spondylitis. The source material was blood, either unsorted or a sorted T cell fraction (not recorded which). The CDR3 protein: CATKGDTEAFF. The bases are TGTGCCACCAAGGGTGACACTGAAGCTTTCTTT.